This section outlines one T cell receptor (beta chain) sequence together with its context. The PCR employed 60 Vbeta primers together with 13 Jbeta primers. Repertoires were generated with immunoSEQ multiplex PCR, while TCRdb's copy carries only in-frame clones and drops some. This table holds some 180,000 clones, 70% to 80% found once. This entry comes from a study of cytomegalovirus exposure and HLA in healthy donors. The germline CDR1 and CDR2 sequences are GTSNPN and SVGIG (reference sequence). The length of the CDR3 is 14 residues. V lost 3 bases, J lost 4 bases, and 7 bases stayed unmatched. The specimen sequenced was PBMCs. This TCR was recovered from a woman between 25 and 40 years old in good health and CMV-seronegative. This chain joins TRBV30 and TRBJ2-7, with 9 bases lining up with TRBD1. In DNA form, the CDR3 reads TGTGCCTGGAGCCGAACAGGGGGCGGATACGAGCAGTACTTC. This codes for CAWSRTGGGYEQYF. Full variable domain (remainder filled in from reference TRBV30 and TRBJ2-7): SQTIHQWPATLVQPVGSPLSLECTVEGTSNPNLYWYRQAAGRGLQLLFYSVGIGQISSEVPQNLSASRPQDRQFILSSKKLLLSDSGFYLCAWSRTGGGYEQYFGPGTRLTVT.